The 32 T cell receptor beta chains in this list originate from one sample, sequenced in a study of chemoradiotherapy in HPV16-positive cancers. Sequencing was performed with immunoSEQ multiplex PCR; in TCRdb, only in-frame clones are kept and a portion is missing. The sample contains 850 to 1,000 clones, approximately 90% of which appear only once. The material sequenced was tumor tissue, taken from a patient who underwent chemoradiotherapy. The receptor source for this set is a human donor with HPV-associated anogenital cancer.

The chain uses TRBV16 and TRBJ2-2; maybe TRBD1 (6 bases). The CDR3 contains 13 residues. The V gene's germline CDR1 is KGHSY and CDR2 FQNENV. V was shortened by 3 bases and J by 5 bases, with 7 bases between the two germline ends. CDR3 loop: CASSQGATGELFF. The CDR3 region has the DNA TGTGCCAGCAGCCAGGGGGCAACCGGGGAGCTGTTTTTT.

The chain uses TRBV4-1 and TRBJ2-7, with 11 bases lining up with TRBD2. CDR1 and CDR2 (germline): MGHRA, YSYEKL. The CDR3 has 15 amino acids. Trimming at V came to 1 base and at J to 6 bases, leaving 5 bases not matched to a gene. The CDR3 DNA reads TGCGCCAGCAGCCAAGGGGCTAGCGGGGGGAGCGAGCAGTACTTC. Protein: CASSQGASGGSEQYF.

The rearrangement uses TRBV28 and TRBJ1-1, with 7 positions matching TRBD1. Germline V gene sequence: CDR1 MDHEN, CDR2 SYDVKM. CDR3 length: 16 residues. V was pared by 5 bases and J by 2 bases, with 11 bases of the junction left unmatched. The CDR3 sequence is CASSRPSGQINTEAFF. CDR3 in DNA: TGTGCCAGCAGTCGACCCTCGGGACAGATTAACACTGAAGCTTTCTTT.

The chain joins TRBV29-1 to TRBJ2-5; TRBD1 is a possible D gene (5 bases). V dropped 0 bases and J dropped 2 bases, with 13 bases sitting between them. The CDR3 extends over 15 amino acids. In germline, CDR1 is SQVTM, CDR2 ANQGSEA. DNA of the CDR3: TGCAGCGTTGAAGATCCGGACACAGTACAAGAGACCCAGTACTTC. Translating gives CSVEDPDTVQETQYF. Complete variable domain (other parts from reference TRBV29-1 and TRBJ2-5): SAVISQKPSRDICQRGTSLTIQCQVDSQVTMMFWYRQQPGQSLTLIATANQGSEATYESGFVIDKFPISRPNLTFSTLTVSNMSPEDSSIYLCSVEDPDTVQETQYFGPGTRLLVL.

The chain is built from TRBV27 and TRBJ2-7, with D maybe TRBD1 (6 bases). This CDR3 is 15 amino acids long. CDR1 is MNHEY, CDR2 SMNVEV, per germline (reference sequence). V lost 5 bases and J 0 bases, leaving 14 bases between the germline ends. CDR3 DNA: TGTGCCAGCAGTGTCCTCGGGACATCCTCCTACGAGCAGTACTTC. It specifies CASSVLGTSSYEQYF.

The chain combines TRBV2 with TRBJ1-2; D may be TRBD1 (5 bases). Germline values: CDR1 SNHLY, CDR2 FYNNEI. This CDR3 region has 13 residues. V was shortened by 4 bases and J by 4 bases, with 10 bases between the two germline ends. The CDR3 loop reads CASSARQSYGYTF. CDR3 bases: TGTGCCAGCAGTGCGAGACAGAGCTATGGCTACACCTTC.

This clone is a singleton in its sample. This chain connects TRBV2 to TRBJ2-3; 7 nucleotides agree with TRBD2. Trimming took 3 bases from V and 2 from J; bases not matched to a gene: 5. Germline V gene sequence: CDR1 SNHLY, CDR2 FYNNEI. CDR3 length: 15 amino acids. This CDR3 is CASSETSPFTDTQYF. The CDR3, as DNA: TGTGCCAGCAGTGAGACTAGCCCCTTCACAGATACGCAGTATTTT.

The gene calls are TRBV7-9 and TRBJ2-4; no clear D gene. Germline V gene data show CDR1 as SEHNR and CDR2 as FQNEAQ (reference sequence). CDR3 size: 15 residues. V lost 2 bases and J 0 bases, leaving 8 bases between the germline ends. The CDR3 region has the DNA TGTGCCAGCAGCTTACCAGGTGTAGCCAAAAACATTCAGTACTTC. It yields the protein CASSLPGVAKNIQYF.

The table lists this clone with a count of one. The chain links TRBV28 to TRBJ2-1; possible D gene TRBD2, 6 bases. Germline values: CDR1 MDHEN, CDR2 SYDVKM. The CDR3 covers 14 residues. V was cut by 6 bases and J by 4 bases, with 13 bases left in between. As DNA, the CDR3 is TGTGCCAGCAGATTACCGGGACTGTACAATGAGCAGTTCTTC. Amino acid sequence: CASRLPGLYNEQFF. The entire variable domain, with the rest obtained from reference TRBV28 and TRBJ2-1, is as follows: DVKVTQSSRYLVKRTGEKVFLECVQDMDHENMFWYRQDPGLGLRLIYFSYDVKMKEKGDIPEGYSVSREKKERFSLILESASTNQTSMYLCASRLPGLYNEQFFGPGTRLTVL.

The V gene is TRBV5-1, the J gene TRBJ2-3; D is undetermined. The germline gives CDR1 SGHRS, CDR2 YFSETQ. CDR3 length: 14 residues. Trimming shortened V by 0 bases and J by 2 bases, and 7 bases separated the two germline ends. CDR3 DNA sequence: TGCGCCAGCAGCTTGGTTCCCGACACAGATACGCAGTATTTT. Protein: CASSLVPDTDTQYF.

V usage is TRBV2 and J usage is TRBJ2-1; 8 bases align to TRBD2. V shed 7 bases, J shed 0 bases, and the junction held 5 bases outside the gene matches. CDR1 and CDR2 from the germline V gene are SNHLY and FYNNEI. This CDR3 spans 15 amino acids. The DNA for the CDR3 is TGTGCCAGCACCCTAACTAGCGGCTCCTACAATGAGCAGTTCTTC. This encodes CASTLTSGSYNEQFF.

The chain recombines TRBV7-9 with TRBJ1-3; possibly TRBD1 for D (6 bases). This CDR3 has 16 residues. CDR1 and CDR2 (germline): SEHNR, FQNEAQ (reference sequence). The V end lost 1 base, the J end lost 8 bases, and 18 bases lay between the germline ends. CDR3 DNA sequence: TGTGCCAGCAGCTTAGGATCCGGGACAATGGTTGACACCATATATTTT. As protein: CASSLGSGTMVDTIYF.

In this sample, this clone turned up a few times. This rearrangement joins TRBV29-1 to TRBJ1-1, with unresolved D. There are 14 residues in the CDR3. Trimming pared 6 bases from V and 2 bases from J, leaving 16 bases between. Per the germline V gene, CDR1 is SQVTM and CDR2 is ANQGSEA. This CDR3 is CSVPPPGSNTEAFF. Here the CDR3 DNA reads TGCAGCGTCCCACCTCCCGGCAGTAACACTGAAGCTTTCTTT.

The chain has TRBV11-2 and TRBJ2-5, with D hard to call. Trimming removed 1 base at V and 6 bases at J, with 15 bases between. CDR1 and CDR2 from the germline V gene are SGHAT and FQNNGV. The CDR3 loop spans 15 amino acids. The CDR3: CASSLAGGVGKTQYF. CDR3 DNA sequence: TGTGCCAGCAGCTTAGCTGGTGGGGTGGGGAAGACCCAGTACTTC.

CDR3 sequence (DNA): TGTGCCAGCAGCGAGGGGGGTTTCGAGCAGTACTTC. This sequence encodes CASSEGGFEQYF. This chain uses TRBV9 with TRBJ2-7; D could derive from TRBD1 or TRBD2 (6 bases each). This CDR3 is 12 amino acids long. Trimming removed 3 bases at V and 6 bases at J, with 10 bases between. The germline CDR1 and CDR2 sequences are SGDLS and YYNGEE.

V and J are TRBV21-1 and TRBJ2-7. TRBV21-1 is labeled a pseudogene. This CDR3 contains 14 residues. CDR3 in DNA: TGTGCCAGCAGCAGGAATGGGATGTGCTACGAGCAGTACTTC. It yields the protein CASSRNGMCYEQYF.

This chain uses TRBV14 with TRBJ1-4; TRBD1 might be the D (6 bases). Germline CDR1 reads SGHDN; CDR2 reads FVKESK. The V end lost 1 base, the J end lost 6 bases, and 9 bases lay between the germline ends. The CDR3 loop spans 14 amino acids. The CDR3 loop is CASSQGTVDEKLFF. CDR3 DNA sequence: TGTGCCAGCAGCCAAGGGACAGTGGATGAAAAACTGTTTTTT.

This chain uses TRBV29-1 with TRBJ2-2, with 8 bases identical to TRBD2. The CDR3 is 17 amino acids. The germline V gene encodes CDR1 SQVTM and CDR2 ANQGSEA. V lost 4 bases to trimming and J lost 2 bases; unmatched junction nucleotides: 12. CDR3 amino acids: CSVVGLGGGLNTGELFF. In nucleotides, the CDR3 is TGCAGCGTTGTCGGACTTGGCGGGGGGCTTAACACCGGGGAGCTGTTTTTT.

The V gene is TRBV9, the J gene TRBJ2-7, with 10 bases fitting TRBD1. Germline V gives CDR1 SGDLS, CDR2 YYNGEE. The CDR3 sequence is 14 residues long. Losses at the gene ends were 3 bases for V and 4 bases for J; bases not matched to a gene: 4. CDR3 nucleotide sequence: TGTGCCAGCAGCGCCCGGGACAGGGGTTACGAGCAGTACTTC. Translation: CASSARDRGYEQYF.

The rearrangement links TRBV5-1 to TRBJ1-1, with D tentatively TRBD1 (5 bases). Per germline, CDR1 SGHRS and CDR2 YFSETQ. The CDR3 length is 15 residues. Trimming took off 4 bases at V and 7 bases at J, with 20 bases between the two ends. The CDR3 region is CASSPGTGTRGEAFF. CDR3 nucleotides: TGCGCCAGCAGCCCCGGGACCGGGACTCGGGGTGAAGCTTTCTTT.

The chain carries TRBV2 and TRBJ2-3; weak D call: TRBD2 (5 bases). The CDR3 spans 15 residues. V was trimmed by 2 bases and J by 2 bases, leaving 11 bases between them. Germline loops: CDR1 SNHLY, CDR2 FYNNEI. The CDR3 protein is CASSEPSSYTDTQYF. Written as DNA, the CDR3 is TGTGCCAGCAGTGAACCTAGCAGCTACACAGATACGCAGTATTTT.

The chain joins TRBV6-1 to TRBJ2-7; D may correspond to TRBD1 or TRBD2 (5 bases each). The V and J ends lost 4 bases and 7 bases respectively, with 20 bases between them. Germline loops: CDR1 MNHNS, CDR2 SASEGT. The length of the CDR3 is 15 residues. Here the CDR3 reads CASSVGGSGAEEQYF. CDR3 DNA sequence: TGTGCCAGCAGTGTGGGCGGGTCCGGGGCGGAGGAGCAGTACTTC.

The chain combines TRBV2 with TRBJ1-6; the match to TRBD1 covers 7 bases. The J segment lost 7 bases and the V segment lost 4 bases, leaving 4 bases of the junction unmatched. The CDR3 totals 14 residues. From germline, CDR1 is SNHLY and CDR2 FYNNEI. This CDR3 reads CASSGRQGNSPLHF. CDR3 in DNA: TGTGCCAGCAGTGGGCGACAGGGCAATTCACCCCTCCACTTT.

This chain uses TRBV7-6 with TRBJ2-7; 9 bases line up with TRBD1. The CDR3 consists of 16 residues. Germline V CDR1 and CDR2: SGHVS, FNYEAQ. J lost 7 bases, V lost 3 bases, and 13 bases had no gene match. The CDR3: CASSLGTGIGGWEQYF. The CDR3 nucleotides are TGTGCCAGCAGCTTGGGGACAGGGATAGGAGGATGGGAGCAGTACTTC. Complete variable domain (other parts from reference TRBV7-6 and TRBJ2-7): GAGVSQSPRYKVTKRGQDVALRCDPISGHVSLYWYRQALGQGPEFLTYFNYEAQQDKSGLPNDRFSAERPEGSISTLTIQRTEQRDSAMYRCASSLGTGIGGWEQYFGPGTRLTVT.

The chain is built from TRBV6-1 and TRBJ1-2; 7 nucleotides align to TRBD1. CDR3 length equals 13 residues. Germline V CDR1 and CDR2: MNHNS, SASEGT. V was clipped by 2 bases and J by 9 bases; unmatched bases: 6. CDR3 loop: CASSESEGGRYTF. In DNA, the CDR3 is TGTGCCAGCAGTGAATCCGAAGGGGGCCGCTACACCTTC.

The rearrangement uses TRBV6-1 and TRBJ2-5; no clear D. CDR3 length: 14 amino acids. The V and J ends lost 4 bases and 2 bases respectively, with 11 bases between them. Germline CDR1 is MNHNS and CDR2 is SASEGT. In DNA, the CDR3 is TGTGCCAGCAGTGCACAGCAAACACAAGAGACCCAGTACTTC. Amino acid sequence: CASSAQQTQETQYF.

This sequence joins TRBV5-1 and TRBJ1-4; D is uncertain. In germline, CDR1 is SGHRS, CDR2 YFSETQ. V lost 5 bases and J lost 8, with 13 bases in between. The CDR3 is 13 residues long. The chain's CDR3 is CASSFYAGEKLFF. DNA of the CDR3: TGCGCCAGCAGTTTTTACGCTGGGGAAAAACTGTTTTTT.

The chain uses TRBV5-1 and TRBJ2-1; 13 bases fit TRBD2. Trimming cost V 4 bases and J 8 bases; bases outside gene matches: 6. This CDR3 comprises 15 residues. Germline CDR1 and CDR2: SGHRS and YFSETQ. The CDR3 nucleotides read TGCGCCAGCAGCCCTGGACTAGCGGGAGTCTATGAGCAGTTCTTC. It translates to CASSPGLAGVYEQFF. Looking up the rest from reference TRBV5-1 and TRBJ2-1 gives the full variable domain: KAGVTQTPRYLIKTRGQQVTLSCSPISGHRSVSWYQQTPGQGLQFLFEYFSETQRNKGNFPGRFSGRQFSNSRSEMNVSTLELGDSALYLCASSPGLAGVYEQFFGPGTRLTVL.

V and J are TRBV18 and TRBJ2-2; D gene unclear. Germline V gives CDR1 KGHSH, CDR2 LQKENI. Trimming cost V 5 bases and J 2 bases, with 9 bases left between them. This CDR3 contains 14 residues. CDR3 DNA sequence: TGTGCCAGCTCAGGAGCGAGTAACACCGGGGAGCTGTTTTTT. It is translated as CASSGASNTGELFF.

The rearrangement links TRBV30 to TRBJ1-2; D is unresolved. The CDR3 covers 11 residues. Germline CDR1 GTSNPN, CDR2 SVGIG (reference sequence). The V gene lost 8 bases and the J gene lost 7 bases, with 14 bases spanning the gap. The chain's CDR3 is CAAGRTAGYTF. CDR3 nucleotides: TGTGCCGCCGGACGGACGGCTGGCTACACCTTC.

CDR3 nucleotides: TGCGCCAGCAGGATTAGCGGGGGGGCCCAAGAGACCCAGTACTTC. The encoded protein is CASRISGGAQETQYF. The rearrangement uses TRBV5-1 and TRBJ2-5; 11 bases map to TRBD2. V was pared by 5 bases and J by 1 base, with 4 bases of the junction left unmatched. From germline, CDR1 is SGHRS and CDR2 YFSETQ. This CDR3 has 15 residues.

The gene calls are TRBV6-1 and TRBJ1-1; D is possibly TRBD1 (5 bases). This CDR3 spans 14 amino acids. Germline CDR1 reads MNHNS; CDR2 reads SASEGT. V gave up 8 bases and J gave up 2 bases, with 15 bases separating them. CDR3: CASDFARGNTEAFF. The CDR3 DNA sequence: TGTGCCAGCGACTTCGCTAGGGGTAACACTGAAGCTTTCTTT.